This T cell receptor (beta chain) was profiled in a study of blood T cell repertoires in COVID-19. Looking at the study overall: COVID-19 samples from acute and convalescent phases originated in the United States, Italy and Spain. In each case, the material was cDNA or gDNA derived from T cells, B-cell-depleted T cells, or PBMCs.

The V gene's germline CDR1 is LGHNA and CDR2 YSLEER. The CDR3 totals 13 residues. Trimming cost V 0 bases and J 10 bases; bases outside gene matches: 4. Per the original methods: Nucleated cell number was recorded as an estimate derived from reference gene primer amplification. Sequenced by immunoSEQ multiplex PCR; TCRdb stores in-frame clones only, minus some. Clonal size and the V and J genes are those of that table, whereas D and trimming came from the DNA. Altogether 70,000 to 95,000 clones are present, roughly 83% being singletons, with the ten largest covering 20% to 30%. Material: peripheral blood. The clonotype was recovered from a human donor in a cohort sampled during active COVID-19. The chain has TRBV4-3 and TRBJ1-1, with TRBD1 identical over 8 bases. The CDR3 loop is CASSQDRGLGAFF. The CDR3 region has the DNA TGCGCCAGCAGCCAAGACAGGGGGCTGGGAGCTTTCTTT.